This T cell receptor beta chain was captured by sequencing in a study of human T cells and chemical hapten exposure. Time point meaning: patch test 3, about 24 weeks after DPC sensitization. Treatment of the sample: therapeutic diphenylcyclopropenone sensitization with weekly scalp DPC. In TCRdb, the RACE reads were re-called with MiXCR into one record per CDR3 protein. The table has around 130,000 distinct CDR3 sequences, approximately 10% seen once. V was trimmed by 3 bases and J by 3 bases, leaving 11 bases between them. This CDR3 contains 13 residues. Germline assignment: CDR1 DFQATT and CDR2 SNEGSKA (reference sequence).

J is TRBJ2-5 and V is TRBV20-1; D is perhaps TRBD2 (6 bases). The material sequenced was whole blood, taken in connection with sensitization to the hapten diphenylcyclopropenone (DPC). The TCR originated in a woman aged 45-59 years with alopecia areata. Some clones in this sample may be carry-over from other donors' samples. The CDR3 region is CSASPWGEETQYF. The CDR3 DNA reads TGCAGTGCTAGCCCCTGGGGGGAAGAGACCCAGTACTTC.